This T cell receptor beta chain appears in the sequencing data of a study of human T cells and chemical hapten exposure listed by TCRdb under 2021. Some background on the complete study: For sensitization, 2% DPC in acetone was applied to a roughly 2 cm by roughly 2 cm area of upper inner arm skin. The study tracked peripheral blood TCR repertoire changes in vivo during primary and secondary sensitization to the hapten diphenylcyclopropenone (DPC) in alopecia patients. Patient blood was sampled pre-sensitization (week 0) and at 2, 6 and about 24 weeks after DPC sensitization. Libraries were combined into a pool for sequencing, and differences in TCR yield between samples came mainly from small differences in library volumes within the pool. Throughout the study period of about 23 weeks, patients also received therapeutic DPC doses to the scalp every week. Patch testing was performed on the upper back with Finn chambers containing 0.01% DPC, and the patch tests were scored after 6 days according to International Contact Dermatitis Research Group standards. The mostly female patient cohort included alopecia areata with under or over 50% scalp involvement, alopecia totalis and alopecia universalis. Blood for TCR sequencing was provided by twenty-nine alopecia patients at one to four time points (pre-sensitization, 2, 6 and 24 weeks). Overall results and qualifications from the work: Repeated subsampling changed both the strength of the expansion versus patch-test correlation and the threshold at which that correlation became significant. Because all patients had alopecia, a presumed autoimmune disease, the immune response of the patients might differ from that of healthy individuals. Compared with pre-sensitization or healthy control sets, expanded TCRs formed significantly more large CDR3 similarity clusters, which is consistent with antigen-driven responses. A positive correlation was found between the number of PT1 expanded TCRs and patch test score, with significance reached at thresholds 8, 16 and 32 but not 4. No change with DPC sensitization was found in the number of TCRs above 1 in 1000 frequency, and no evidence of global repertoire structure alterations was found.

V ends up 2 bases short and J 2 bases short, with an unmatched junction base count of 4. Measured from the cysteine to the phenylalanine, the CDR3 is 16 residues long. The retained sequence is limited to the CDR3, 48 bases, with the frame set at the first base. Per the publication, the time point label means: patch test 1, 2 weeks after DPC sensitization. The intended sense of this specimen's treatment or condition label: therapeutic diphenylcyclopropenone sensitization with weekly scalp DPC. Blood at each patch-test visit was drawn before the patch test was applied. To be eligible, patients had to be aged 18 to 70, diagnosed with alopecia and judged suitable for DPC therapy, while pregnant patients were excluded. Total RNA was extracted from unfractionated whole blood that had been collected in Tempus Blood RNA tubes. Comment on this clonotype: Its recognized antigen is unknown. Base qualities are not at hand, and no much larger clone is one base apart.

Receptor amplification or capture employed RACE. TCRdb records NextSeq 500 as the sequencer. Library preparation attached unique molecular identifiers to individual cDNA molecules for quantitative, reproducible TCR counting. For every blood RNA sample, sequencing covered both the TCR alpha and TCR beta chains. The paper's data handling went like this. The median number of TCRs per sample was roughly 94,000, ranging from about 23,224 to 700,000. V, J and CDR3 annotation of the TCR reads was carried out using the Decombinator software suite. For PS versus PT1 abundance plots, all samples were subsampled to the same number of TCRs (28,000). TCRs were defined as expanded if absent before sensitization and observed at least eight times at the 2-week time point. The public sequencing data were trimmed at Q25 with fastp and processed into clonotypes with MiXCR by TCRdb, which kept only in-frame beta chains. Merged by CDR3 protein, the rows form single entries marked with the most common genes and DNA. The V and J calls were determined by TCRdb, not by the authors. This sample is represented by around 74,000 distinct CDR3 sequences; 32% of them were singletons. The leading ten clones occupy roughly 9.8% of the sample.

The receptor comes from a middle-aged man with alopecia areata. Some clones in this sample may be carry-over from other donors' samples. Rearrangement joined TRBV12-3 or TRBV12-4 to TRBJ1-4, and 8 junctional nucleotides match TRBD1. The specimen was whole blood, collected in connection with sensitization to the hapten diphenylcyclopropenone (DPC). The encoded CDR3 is CASSLQGAVTNEKLFF. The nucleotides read TGTGCCAGCAGTTTACAGGGGGCGGTGACTAATGAAAAACTGTTTTTT.